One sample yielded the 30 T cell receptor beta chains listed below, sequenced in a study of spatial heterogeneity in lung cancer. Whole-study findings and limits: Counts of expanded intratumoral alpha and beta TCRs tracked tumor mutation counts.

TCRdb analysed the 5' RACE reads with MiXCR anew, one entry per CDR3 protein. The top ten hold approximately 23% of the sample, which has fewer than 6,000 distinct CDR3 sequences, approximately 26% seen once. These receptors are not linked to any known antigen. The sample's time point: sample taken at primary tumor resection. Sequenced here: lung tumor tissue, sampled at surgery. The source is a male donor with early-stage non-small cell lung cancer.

CDR3 in amino acids: CASSKDLPDTQYF. DNA for the CDR3: TGTGCCAGCAGCAAGGACTTACCAGATACGCAGTATTTT. J is TRBJ2-3 and V is TRBV11-2; the D gene is possibly TRBD2 (5 bases). V was shortened by 5 bases and J by 4 bases, with 10 bases between the two germline ends. CDR3 size: 13 residues. Germline V lookup: CDR1 SGHAT, CDR2 FQNNGV.

The CDR3 loop is CASTPATYTDTQYF. CDR3 bases: TGTGCCAGCACCCCGGCAACTTACACAGATACGCAGTATTTT. The rearrangement uses TRBV3-1 and TRBJ2-3, with D unclear. The CDR3 covers 14 residues. Trimming removed 7 bases at V and 2 bases at J, with 13 bases between. Germline V gives CDR1 LGHDT, CDR2 YNNKEL (reference sequence).

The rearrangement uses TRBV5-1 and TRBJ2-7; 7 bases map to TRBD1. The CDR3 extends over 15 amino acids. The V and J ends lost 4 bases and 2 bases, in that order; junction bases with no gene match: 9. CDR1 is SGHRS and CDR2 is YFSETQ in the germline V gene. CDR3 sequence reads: CASSLIGGAAYEQYF. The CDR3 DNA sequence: TGCGCCAGCAGCCTGATAGGGGGCGCAGCCTACGAGCAGTACTTC.

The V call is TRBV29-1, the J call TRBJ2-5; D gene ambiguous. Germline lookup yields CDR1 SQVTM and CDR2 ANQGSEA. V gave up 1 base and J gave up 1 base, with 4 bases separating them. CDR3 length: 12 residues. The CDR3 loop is CSVEGVQETQYF. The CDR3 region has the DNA TGCAGCGTTGAAGGGGTCCAAGAGACCCAGTACTTC.

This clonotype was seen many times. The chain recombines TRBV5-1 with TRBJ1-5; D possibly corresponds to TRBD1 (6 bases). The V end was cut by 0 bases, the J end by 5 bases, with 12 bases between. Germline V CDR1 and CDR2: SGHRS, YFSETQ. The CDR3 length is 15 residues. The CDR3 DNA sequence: TGCGCCAGCAGCTTGGGGATAGGGGGAGATCAGCCCCAGCATTTT. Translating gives CASSLGIGGDQPQHF. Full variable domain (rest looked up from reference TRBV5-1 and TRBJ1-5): KAGVTQTPRYLIKTRGQQVTLSCSPISGHRSVSWYQQTPGQGLQFLFEYFSETQRNKGNFPGRFSGRQFSNSRSEMNVSTLELGDSALYLCASSLGIGGDQPQHFGDGTRLSIL.

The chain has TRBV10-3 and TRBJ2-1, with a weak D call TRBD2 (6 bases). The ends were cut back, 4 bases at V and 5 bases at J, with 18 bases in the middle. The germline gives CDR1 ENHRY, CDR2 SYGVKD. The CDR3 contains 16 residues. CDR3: CAISGEASAFNNEQFF. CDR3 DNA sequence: TGTGCCATCAGTGGCGAGGCTAGCGCCTTCAACAATGAGCAGTTCTTC.

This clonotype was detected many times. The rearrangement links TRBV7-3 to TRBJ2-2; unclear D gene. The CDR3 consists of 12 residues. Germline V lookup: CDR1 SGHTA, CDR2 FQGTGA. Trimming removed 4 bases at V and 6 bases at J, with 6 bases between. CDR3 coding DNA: TGTGCCAGCAGCTCGAGACCCGGGGAGCTGTTTTTT. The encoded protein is CASSSRPGELFF.

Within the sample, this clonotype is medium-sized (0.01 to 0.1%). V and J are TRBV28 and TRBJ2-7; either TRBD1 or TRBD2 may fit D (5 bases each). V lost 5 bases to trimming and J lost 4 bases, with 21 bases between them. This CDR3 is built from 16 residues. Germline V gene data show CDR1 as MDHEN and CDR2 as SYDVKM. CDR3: CASSLSRSGRAYEQYF. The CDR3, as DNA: TGTGCCAGCAGTCTCTCTAGGTCGGGGCGCGCGTACGAGCAGTACTTC.

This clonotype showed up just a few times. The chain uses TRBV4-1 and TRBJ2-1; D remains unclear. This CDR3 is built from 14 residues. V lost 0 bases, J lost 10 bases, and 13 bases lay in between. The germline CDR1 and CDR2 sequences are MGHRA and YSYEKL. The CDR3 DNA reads TGCGCCAGCAGCCAAGATAACAGAGCCGGAGAGCAGTTCTTC. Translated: CASSQDNRAGEQFF.

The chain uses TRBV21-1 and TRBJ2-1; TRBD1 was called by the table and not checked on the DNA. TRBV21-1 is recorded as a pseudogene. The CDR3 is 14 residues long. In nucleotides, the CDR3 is TGTGCCAGCACTCCCGGGCGAGAGTACAATGAGCAGTTCTTC. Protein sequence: CASTPGREYNEQFF.

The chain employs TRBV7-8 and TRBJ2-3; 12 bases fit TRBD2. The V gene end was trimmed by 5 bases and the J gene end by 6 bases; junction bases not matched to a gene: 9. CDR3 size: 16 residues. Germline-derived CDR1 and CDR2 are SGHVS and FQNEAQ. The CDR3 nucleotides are TGTGCCAGCAGCGTCGCTAGCGGGAGGGCCGCGGATACGCAGTATTTT. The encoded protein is CASSVASGRAADTQYF.

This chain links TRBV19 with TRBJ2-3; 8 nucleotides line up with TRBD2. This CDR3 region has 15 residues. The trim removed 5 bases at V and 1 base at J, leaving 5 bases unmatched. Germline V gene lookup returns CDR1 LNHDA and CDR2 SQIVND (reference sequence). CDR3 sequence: CASSATSARTDTQYF. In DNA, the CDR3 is TGTGCCAGTAGTGCGACTAGCGCCCGCACAGATACGCAGTATTTT. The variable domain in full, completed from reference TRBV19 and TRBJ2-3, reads DGGITQSPKYLFRKEGQNVTLSCEQNLNHDAMYWYRQDPGQGLRLIYYSQIVNDFQKGDIAEGYSVSREKKESFPLTVTSAQKNPTAFYLCASSATSARTDTQYFGPGTRLTVL.

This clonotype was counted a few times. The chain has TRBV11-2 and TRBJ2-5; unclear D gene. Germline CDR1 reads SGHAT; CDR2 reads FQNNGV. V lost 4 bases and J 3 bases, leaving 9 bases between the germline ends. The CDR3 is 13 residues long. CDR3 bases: TGTGCCAGCAGCTCCGGCGGCGAAGAGACCCAGTACTTC. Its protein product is CASSSGGEETQYF.

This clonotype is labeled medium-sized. The CDR3 is CASSLGLTGMTGTEAFF. The DNA of the CDR3 is TGCGCCAGCAGCTTGGGTTTGACAGGGATGACGGGGACTGAAGCTTTCTTT. This rearrangement joins TRBV5-1 to TRBJ1-1, with 7 bases fitting TRBD1. CDR1 is SGHRS, CDR2 YFSETQ, per germline. With 0 bases clipped from V and 5 bases from J, the junction kept 13 bases outside the gene matches. The CDR3 is 17 amino acids. Together with reference TRBV5-1 and TRBJ1-1, the CDR3 gives the full variable domain: KAGVTQTPRYLIKTRGQQVTLSCSPISGHRSVSWYQQTPGQGLQFLFEYFSETQRNKGNFPGRFSGRQFSNSRSEMNVSTLELGDSALYLCASSLGLTGMTGTEAFFGQGTRLTVV.

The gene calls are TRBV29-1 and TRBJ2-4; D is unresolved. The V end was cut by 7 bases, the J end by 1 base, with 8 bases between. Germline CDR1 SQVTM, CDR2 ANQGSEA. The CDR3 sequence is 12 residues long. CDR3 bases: TGCAGCGCTGAGCTGGCCAAAAACATTCAGTACTTC. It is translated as CSAELAKNIQYF.

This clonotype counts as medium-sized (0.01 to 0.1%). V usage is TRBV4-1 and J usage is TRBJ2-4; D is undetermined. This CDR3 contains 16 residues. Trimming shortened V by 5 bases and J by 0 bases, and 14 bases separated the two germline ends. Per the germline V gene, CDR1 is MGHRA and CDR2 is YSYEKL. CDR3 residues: CASSGAGFLAKNIQYF. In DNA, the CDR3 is TGCGCCAGCAGCGGAGCCGGGTTCTTAGCCAAAAACATTCAGTACTTC.

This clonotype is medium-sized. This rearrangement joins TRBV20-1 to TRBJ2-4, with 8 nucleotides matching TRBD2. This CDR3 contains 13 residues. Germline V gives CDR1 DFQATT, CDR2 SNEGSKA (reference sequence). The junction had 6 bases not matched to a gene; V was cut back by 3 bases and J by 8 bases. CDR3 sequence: CSARQSGSDIQYF. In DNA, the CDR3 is TGCAGTGCTAGGCAGAGCGGGAGTGACATTCAGTACTTC.

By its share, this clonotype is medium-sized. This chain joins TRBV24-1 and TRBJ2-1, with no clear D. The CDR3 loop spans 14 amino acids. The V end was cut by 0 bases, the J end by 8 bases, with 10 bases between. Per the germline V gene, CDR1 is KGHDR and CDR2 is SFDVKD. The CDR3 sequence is CATSDLVSKDEQFF. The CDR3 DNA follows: TGTGCCACCAGTGATTTGGTGAGCAAAGATGAGCAGTTCTTC.

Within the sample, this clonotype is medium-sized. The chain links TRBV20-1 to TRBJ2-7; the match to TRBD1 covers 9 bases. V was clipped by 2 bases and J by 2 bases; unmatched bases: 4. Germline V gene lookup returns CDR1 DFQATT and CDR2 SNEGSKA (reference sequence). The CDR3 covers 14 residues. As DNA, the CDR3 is TGCAGTGCTAGAAGGGGACAGGGAACCTACGAGCAGTACTTC. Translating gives CSARRGQGTYEQYF.

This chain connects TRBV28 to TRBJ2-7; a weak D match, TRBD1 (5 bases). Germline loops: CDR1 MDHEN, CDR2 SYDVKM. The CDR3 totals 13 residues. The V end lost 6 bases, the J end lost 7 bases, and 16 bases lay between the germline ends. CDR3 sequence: CASSPLGLYEQYF. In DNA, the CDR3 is TGTGCCAGCAGCCCCTTGGGGCTTTATGAGCAGTACTTC.

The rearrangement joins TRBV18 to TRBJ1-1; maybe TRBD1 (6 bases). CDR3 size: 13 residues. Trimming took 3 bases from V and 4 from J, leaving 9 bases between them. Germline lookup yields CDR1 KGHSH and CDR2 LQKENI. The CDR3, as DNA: TGTGCCAGCTCACCCTTGGACAGCACTGAAGCTTTCTTT. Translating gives CASSPLDSTEAFF.

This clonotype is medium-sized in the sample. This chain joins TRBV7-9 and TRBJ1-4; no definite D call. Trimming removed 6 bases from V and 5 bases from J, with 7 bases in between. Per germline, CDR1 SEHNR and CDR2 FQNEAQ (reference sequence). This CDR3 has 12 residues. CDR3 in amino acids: CASRRENEKLFF. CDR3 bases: TGTGCCAGCAGGCGGGAAAATGAAAAACTGTTTTTT.

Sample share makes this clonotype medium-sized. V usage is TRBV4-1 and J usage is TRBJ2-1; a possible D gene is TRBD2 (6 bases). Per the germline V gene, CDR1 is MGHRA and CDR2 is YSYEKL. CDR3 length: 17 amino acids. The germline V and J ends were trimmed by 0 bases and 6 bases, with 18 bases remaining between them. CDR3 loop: CASSQEGNLFGGNEQFF. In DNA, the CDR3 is TGCGCCAGCAGCCAAGAAGGGAACCTTTTCGGGGGCAATGAGCAGTTCTTC.

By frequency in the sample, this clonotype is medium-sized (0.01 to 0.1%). The CDR3 DNA sequence: TGTGCCAGCAGCTTAGTGATTCAGAGCCAAGAGACCCAGTACTTC. It encodes CASSLVIQSQETQYF. The rearrangement links TRBV11-2 to TRBJ2-5; no reliable D call. The CDR3 covers 15 residues. V dropped 1 base and J dropped 1 base, with 10 bases sitting between them. Looked up from germline, CDR1 is SGHAT and CDR2 is FQNNGV.

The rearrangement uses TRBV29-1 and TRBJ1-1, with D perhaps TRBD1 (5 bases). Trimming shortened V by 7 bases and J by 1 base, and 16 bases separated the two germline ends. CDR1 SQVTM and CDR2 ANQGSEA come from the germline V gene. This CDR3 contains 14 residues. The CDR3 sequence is CSALRGEGNTEAFF. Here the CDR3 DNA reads TGCAGCGCTCTAAGGGGCGAGGGGAACACTGAAGCTTTCTTT.

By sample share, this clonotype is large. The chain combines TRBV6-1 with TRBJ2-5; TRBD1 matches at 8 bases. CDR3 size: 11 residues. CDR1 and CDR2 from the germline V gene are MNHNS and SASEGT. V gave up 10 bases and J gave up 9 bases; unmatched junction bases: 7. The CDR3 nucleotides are TGTGCCACCGAGGACAGGGTAGCCCAGTACTTC. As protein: CATEDRVAQYF.

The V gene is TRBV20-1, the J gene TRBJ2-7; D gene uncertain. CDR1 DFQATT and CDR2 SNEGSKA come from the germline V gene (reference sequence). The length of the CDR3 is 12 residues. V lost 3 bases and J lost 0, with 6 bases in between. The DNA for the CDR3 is TGCAGTGCTAGCAAGAGCTCCTACGAGCAGTACTTC. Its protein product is CSASKSSYEQYF.

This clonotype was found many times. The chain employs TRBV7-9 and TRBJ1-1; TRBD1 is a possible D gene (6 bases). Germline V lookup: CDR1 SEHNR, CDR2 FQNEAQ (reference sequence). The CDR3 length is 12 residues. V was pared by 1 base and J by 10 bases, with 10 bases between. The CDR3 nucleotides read TGTGCCAGCAGCTTAGAGGGGGGGAGAGCTTTCTTT. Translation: CASSLEGGRAFF.

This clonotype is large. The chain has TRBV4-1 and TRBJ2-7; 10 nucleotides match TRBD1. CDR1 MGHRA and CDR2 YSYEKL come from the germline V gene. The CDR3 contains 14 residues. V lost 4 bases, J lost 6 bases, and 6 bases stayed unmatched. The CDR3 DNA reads TGCGCCAGCAGCCTGGGACAGGGGCTTAGCGAGCAGTACTTC. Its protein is CASSLGQGLSEQYF.

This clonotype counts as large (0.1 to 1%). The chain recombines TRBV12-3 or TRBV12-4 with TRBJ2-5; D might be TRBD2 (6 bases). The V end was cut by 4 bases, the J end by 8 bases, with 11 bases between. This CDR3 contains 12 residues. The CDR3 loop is CASSSLGGTQYF. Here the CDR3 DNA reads TGTGCCAGCAGTTCCCTGGGAGGAACCCAGTACTTC.